The rows below give T cell receptor beta chains drawn from one sample of a study of cytomegalovirus exposure and HLA in healthy donors. Repertoires were generated with immunoSEQ multiplex PCR, while TCRdb's copy carries only in-frame clones and drops some. The sample's table shows some 200,000 clones. Sequenced material: PBMCs. The receptor set was obtained from a boy younger than 18 in good health and CMV-seronegative. CDR3s leave out the opening cysteine and the closing phenylalanine or tryptophan. Fields, in order: J gene, V gene, CDR3 protein.

>TRBJ1-1|TRBV9
ASSVAQQGEGEAF
>TRBJ1-6|TRBV2
ASSLITGENSPLH
>TRBJ2-5|TRBV6-4
ASSPSGQETQY
>TRBJ1-1|TRBV18
ASSPGGTNTEAF
>TRBJ1-2|TRBV14
ASSQGGVRYT
>TRBJ1-3|TRBV9
ASSMGTGGSGNTIY
>TRBJ2-7|TRBV18
ASSQDRGYEQY
>TRBJ2-3|TRBV6-5
ASSSTGDTQY
>TRBJ1-6|TRBV7-2
ASSLVGGAWDSPLH
>TRBJ2-7|TRBV7-3
ASSLLAGGNYEQY
>TRBJ1-1|TRBV30
ATRGGPERSEAF
>TRBJ1-1|TRBV9
ASSVSGQGGTEAF
>TRBJ2-7|TRBV4-1
ASSQSRDRGFLYEQY
>TRBJ2-1|TRBV19
ASSARTSGGHFLNEQF
>TRBJ2-7|TRBV7-9
ASSLNKEGIGPLYEQY
>TRBJ1-1|TRBV29-1
SVATGKNTEAF
>TRBJ2-7|TRBV9
ASSPGYRPANEQY
>TRBJ1-1|TRBV7-9
ASSFPRTNTEAF
>TRBJ2-7|TRBV6-1
ASSEMGTGGYEQY
>TRBJ2-3|TRBV18
ASSPGGLGADTQY
>TRBJ2-3|TRBV11-1
ASSPRGWGQISTDTQY
>TRBJ1-1|TRBV10-1
ASSETTGGKAF
>TRBJ1-2|TRBV14
ASSPETGVDGYT
>TRBJ1-4|TRBV19
ASSEGQATTNEKLF
>TRBJ2-3|TRBV28
ASSHGTTLPGADTQY
>TRBJ2-1|TRBV27
ASRDPGGISYNEQF
>TRBJ2-7|TRBV28
ASRGGDPRWYEQY
>TRBJ1-6|TRBV4-1
ASSQEPNRQGSGYNSPLH
>TRBJ2-1|TRBV5-4
ASSGGAHEQF
>TRBJ1-1|TRBV15
ATSRDREPEAF
>TRBJ2-4|TRBV29-1
SVEDRGRGKGGIQY
>TRBJ2-7|TRBV5-5
ASTADVSYEQY
>TRBJ1-2|TRBV30
AWSASGGYGYT
>TRBJ1-1|TRBV5-8
ASSSGRDWAF
>TRBJ2-3|TRBV30
AWSRGGPADTQY
>TRBJ1-1|TRBV29-1
SVTPTGRLNTEAF
>TRBJ2-5|TRBV19
ASSWGQYQETQY
>TRBJ1-5|TRBV2
ASSPSGWASTGGLSNQPQH
>TRBJ2-2|TRBV5-8
ASSQYSNLNTGELF
>TRBJ2-3|TRBV5-4
ASSFLAGIVNDTQY